The 29 T cell receptor beta chains in this list originate from one sample, sequenced in a study of T cell clones after liver transplantation (dated by TCRdb to between 2017 and 2020). The method was the immunoSEQ multiplex PCR assay. TCRdb provides this immuneACCESS table in a form limited to in-frame rearrangements. Some clones are lacking; in checked studies, under half of them reflect an unresolved V gene, and why the rest are absent is not known. This sample gives tens of thousands of clones in total; more than 85% of them show up just once. Roughly 0.98% of the sample is taken by the ten largest. The source was CD4+ T cells from blood, collected 25 months after liver transplant. The receptors were gathered from a human patient who received a liver transplant. Following transplantation, part of the T cell population may be supplied by the graft donor rather than the patient.

The genes are TRBV29-1 and TRBJ2-7, with 7 bases aligning to TRBD1. In germline, CDR1 is SQVTM, CDR2 ANQGSEA. V gave up 3 bases and J gave up 2 bases; unmatched junction bases: 1. The CDR3 loop spans 12 amino acids. The CDR3 reads CSVEGQTYEQYF. The CDR3 region has the DNA TGCAGCGTTGAGGGACAGACCTACGAGCAGTACTTC.

V and J are TRBV5-5 and TRBJ2-7; D is perhaps TRBD2 (6 bases). Trimming removed 0 bases at V and 7 bases at J, with 14 bases between. The length of the CDR3 is 14 residues. Germline lookup yields CDR1 SGHKS and CDR2 YYEKEE (reference sequence). Here the CDR3 reads CASSLVGGAGEQYF. The CDR3 DNA follows: TGTGCCAGCAGCTTGGTGGGCGGGGCCGGGGAGCAGTACTTC. Complete variable domain (other parts from reference TRBV5-5 and TRBJ2-7): DAGVTQSPTHLIKTRGQQVTLRCSPISGHKSVSWYQQVLGQGPQFIFQYYEKEERGRGNFPDRFSARQFPNYSSELNVNALLLGDSALYLCASSLVGGAGEQYFGPGTRLTVT.

The chain couples TRBV10-2 to TRBJ1-5, with no clear D. The V end lost 0 bases, the J end lost 6 bases, and 12 bases lay between the germline ends. CDR1 is WSHSY and CDR2 is SAAADI in the germline V gene. The CDR3 contains 15 residues. In nucleotides, the CDR3 is TGCGCCAGCAGTGAGTCGATACGCAGTGCTCAGCCCCAGCATTTT. Translation: CASSESIRSAQPQHF.

This clone is a singleton in its sample. V gene TRBV7-3 combines with J gene TRBJ2-3; D perhaps matches TRBD2 (5 bases). Germline CDR1 reads SGHTA; CDR2 reads FQGTGA. The CDR3 covers 14 residues. Trimming cost V 2 bases and J 2 bases, with 8 bases left between them. CDR3 sequence: CASSLRGPTDTQYF. Written as DNA, the CDR3 is TGTGCCAGCAGCTTACGGGGTCCCACAGATACGCAGTATTTT.

The rearrangement joins TRBV4-2 to TRBJ1-1; the D gene is possibly TRBD1 (5 bases). The CDR3 totals 16 residues. Germline CDR1 LGHNA, CDR2 YNFKEQ. The V and J ends lost 0 bases and 0 bases respectively, with 11 bases between them. The CDR3 sequence is CASSQEAGLMNTEAFF. The CDR3 coding sequence is TGTGCCAGCAGCCAAGAGGCGGGACTCATGAACACTGAAGCTTTCTTT.

J is TRBJ2-7 and V is TRBV11-3; perhaps TRBD2 as D (5 bases). CDR3 size: 18 residues. Germline-derived CDR1 and CDR2 are SGHNT and YENEEA. Trimming took off 4 bases at V and 0 bases at J, with 22 bases between the two ends. The CDR3 is CASSSRGLGSGNSYEQYF. Here the CDR3 DNA reads TGTGCCAGCAGCTCACGGGGATTGGGGAGTGGAAACTCCTACGAGCAGTACTTC.

The chain has TRBV15 and TRBJ2-5; 9 bases are a match to TRBD1. V gave up 2 bases and J gave up 5 bases; unmatched junction bases: 6. The CDR3 loop spans 15 amino acids. CDR1 and CDR2 from the germline V gene are LNHNV and YYDKDF (reference sequence). CDR3: CATSRLTGGYETQYF. CDR3 bases: TGTGCCACCAGCAGACTAACAGGGGGCTATGAGACCCAGTACTTC.

The chain recombines TRBV11-2 with TRBJ1-1, with no clear D. Per germline, CDR1 SGHAT and CDR2 FQNNGV. V was shortened by 5 bases and J by 0 bases, with 10 bases between the two germline ends. The CDR3 runs 14 residues. The CDR3 here is CASSRDYMNTEAFF. The CDR3 DNA reads TGTGCCAGCAGCCGCGATTATATGAACACTGAAGCTTTCTTT. Full variable domain (outside the CDR3, taken from reference TRBV11-2 and TRBJ1-1): EAGVAQSPRYKIIEKRQSVAFWCNPISGHATLYWYQQILGQGPKLLIQFQNNGVVDDSQLPKDRFSAERLKGVDSTLKIQPAKLEDSAVYLCASSRDYMNTEAFFGQGTRLTVV.

The gene calls are TRBV25-1 and TRBJ1-6; 10 positions agree with TRBD1. The V gene's germline CDR1 is MGHDK and CDR2 SYGVNS. The length of the CDR3 is 15 residues. The trim removed 4 bases at V and 10 bases at J, leaving 7 bases unmatched. In DNA form, the CDR3 reads TGTGCCAGCAGTGTCCTTGGACAGGGGGTATCACCCCTCCACTTT. Amino acids: CASSVLGQGVSPLHF.

This clone was seen just once. The chain employs TRBV6-6 and TRBJ1-2; the D gene is possibly TRBD1 (6 bases). The V gene lost 5 bases and the J gene lost 5 bases, with 12 bases spanning the gap. Germline-derived CDR1 and CDR2 are MNHNY and SVGAGI (reference sequence). CDR3 length equals 13 residues. The CDR3 bases are TGTGCCAGCAGTGTAAACAGGGATTATGGCTACACCTTC. Translating it yields CASSVNRDYGYTF.

The chain employs TRBV4-3 and TRBJ2-1, with 7 bases that match TRBD2. The V and J ends lost 1 base and 14 bases, in that order; junction bases with no gene match: 11. The CDR3 runs to 14 residues. The germline CDR1 and CDR2 sequences are LGHNA and YSLEER. The DNA for the CDR3 is TGCGCCAGCAGCCAAGGAATCGGCGGGAGTCCTGAGTTCTTC. It translates to CASSQGIGGSPEFF.

This chain connects TRBV18 to TRBJ1-2, with 8 bases identical to TRBD1. J gave up 8 bases and V 3 bases, and 8 bases lay outside the gene matches. Germline values: CDR1 KGHSH, CDR2 LQKENI. The CDR3 is 14 residues long. The CDR3: CASSPGQGMRGYTF. DNA of the CDR3: TGTGCCAGCTCACCCGGACAGGGCATGAGGGGCTACACCTTC.

The V gene is TRBV6-5, the J gene TRBJ2-7; weak D call: TRBD1 (6 bases). The V end was cut by 2 bases, the J end by 4 bases, with 9 bases between. From germline, CDR1 is MNHEY and CDR2 SVGAGI. The CDR3 covers 13 residues. CDR3 bases: TGTGCCAGCAGTTACACCAGGGGATACGAGCAGTACTTC. As protein: CASSYTRGYEQYF.

This clone was counted only a few times. The CDR3 sequence: CASSVGIETLYEQYF. The CDR3 region has the DNA TGTGCCAGCAGCGTAGGAATCGAGACCCTTTACGAGCAGTACTTC. The chain carries TRBV9 and TRBJ2-7; D uncertain. The germline V gene has CDR1 SGDLS and CDR2 YYNGEE. CDR3 length: 15 residues. The germline V and J ends were trimmed by 0 bases and 4 bases, with 14 bases remaining between them.

The chain links TRBV29-1 to TRBJ2-1; D ambiguous. Per the germline V gene, CDR1 is SQVTM and CDR2 is ANQGSEA. V was shortened by 6 bases and J by 5 bases, with 17 bases between the two germline ends. The CDR3 runs 14 residues. In nucleotides, the CDR3 is TGCAGCGTGTGGGGTGGAAGGTCGGACAATGAGCAGTTCTTC. Its translation: CSVWGGRSDNEQFF.

This clone was seen a single time. The chain is built from TRBV4-1 and TRBJ2-1; D may correspond to TRBD1 or TRBD2 (5 bases each). The CDR3 runs 13 residues. The V end was cut by 5 bases, the J end by 8 bases, with 13 bases between. The germline CDR1 and CDR2 sequences are MGHRA and YSYEKL. The CDR3 loop reads CASSAQGRYEQFF. The CDR3 region has the DNA TGCGCCAGCAGCGCTCAGGGACGCTATGAGCAGTTCTTC.

J is TRBJ2-1 and V is TRBV7-2; the D is unclear. The V gene's germline CDR1 is SGHTA and CDR2 FQGNSA. V lost 6 bases and J lost 4, with 7 bases in between. The CDR3 length is 12 residues. CDR3 DNA: TGTGCCAGCAGTCATCTTTACAATGAGCAGTTCTTC. The encoded protein is CASSHLYNEQFF.

The genes are TRBV28 and TRBJ2-1; D may be TRBD1 (5 bases). V was pared by 1 base and J by 1 base, with 8 bases between. Germline values: CDR1 MDHEN, CDR2 SYDVKM. The CDR3 is 15 amino acids. CDR3 bases: TGTGCCAGCAGTTTATCCAGGGTATCCTACAATGAGCAGTTCTTC. Protein product: CASSLSRVSYNEQFF.

The CDR3 DNA reads TGTGCCAGTAGCAATGAAAAACTGTTTTTT. Residues: CASSNEKLFF. The rearrangement links TRBV21-1 to TRBJ1-4. TRBV21-1 is a known pseudogene. The CDR3 length is 10 residues.

The chain is built from TRBV30 and TRBJ2-2; 11 nucleotides line up with TRBD1. CDR1 GTSNPN and CDR2 SVGIG come from the germline V gene (reference sequence). This CDR3 spans 16 amino acids. V trimming: 4 bases; J trimming: 5 bases; junction bases outside the gene matches: 9. For the CDR3, the DNA is TGTGCCTGGATCGGGACCGGGACAGGGGGGACCGGGGAGCTGTTTTTT. Its protein is CAWIGTGTGGTGELFF. Full variable domain (remainder filled in from reference TRBV30 and TRBJ2-2): SQTIHQWPATLVQPVGSPLSLECTVEGTSNPNLYWYRQAAGRGLQLLFYSVGIGQISSEVPQNLSASRPQDRQFILSSKKLLLSDSGFYLCAWIGTGTGGTGELFFGEGSRLTVL.

The CDR3 DNA follows: TGTGCCAGCAGCTTAGGACTAGCGGGAAATGTCGAGCAGTACTTC. Protein product: CASSLGLAGNVEQYF. The gene calls are TRBV7-8 and TRBJ2-7; 11 bases are shared with TRBD2. The germline CDR1 and CDR2 sequences are SGHVS and FQNEAQ. This CDR3 comprises 15 residues. V lost 1 base to trimming and J lost 6 bases; unmatched junction nucleotides: 5.

The chain links TRBV7-2 to TRBJ2-1; D not resolved. The germline V gene has CDR1 SGHTA and CDR2 FQGNSA. The CDR3 spans 15 residues. The V gene lost 5 bases and the J gene lost 7 bases, with 18 bases spanning the gap. CDR3 region: CASSPEKGRWNEQFF. As DNA, the CDR3 is TGTGCCAGCAGCCCAGAGAAGGGCCGCTGGAATGAGCAGTTCTTC.

The chain has TRBV7-2 and TRBJ2-6; 7 nucleotides align to TRBD1. The CDR3 has 16 residues. V lost 5 bases to trimming and J lost 2 bases; unmatched junction nucleotides: 6. CDR1 and CDR2 (germline): SGHTA, FQGNSA. CDR3 protein: CASSMDRNTGANVLTF. CDR3 in DNA: TGTGCCAGCAGCATGGACAGGAATACTGGGGCCAACGTCCTGACTTTC.

The chain is built from TRBV21-1 and TRBJ1-1. TRBV21-1 represents a pseudogene. This CDR3 has 13 residues. The CDR3 DNA follows: TGTGCCAGCAGCAAAGTGAAGTTGACTGAAGCTTTCTTT. It yields the protein CASSKVKLTEAFF.

This clone was counted a single time. The chain links TRBV5-6 to TRBJ1-5; D remains ambiguous. CDR1 is SGHDT, CDR2 YYEEEE, per germline. The CDR3 has 14 residues. V gave up 0 bases and J gave up 5 bases, with 9 bases separating them. The CDR3 sequence: CASSLGDTDQPQHF. In DNA, the CDR3 is TGTGCCAGCAGCTTGGGAGACACTGATCAGCCCCAGCATTTT.

The chain uses TRBV4-1 and TRBJ1-2; perhaps TRBD1 as D (5 bases). V was trimmed by 0 bases and J by 5 bases, leaving 16 bases between them. CDR3 length: 16 residues. Germline V CDR1 and CDR2: MGHRA, YSYEKL. CDR3 nucleotides: TGCGCCAGCAGCCAAGATAGTCAGGGTTGGGGTTATGGCTACACCTTC. Translation gives CASSQDSQGWGYGYTF.

The rearrangement uses TRBV30 and TRBJ2-1; TRBD2 is a possible D gene (5 bases). This CDR3 comprises 14 residues. Germline lookup yields CDR1 GTSNPN and CDR2 SVGIG (reference sequence). Deletions cut 2 bases from V and 8 bases from J, with 16 bases between. This chain's CDR3 is CAWSYTTSWDEQFF. The CDR3 coding sequence is TGTGCCTGGAGTTACACAACTAGTTGGGATGAGCAGTTCTTC.

The chain combines TRBV5-1 with TRBJ2-5; D is unclear. Trimming shortened V by 3 bases and J by 4 bases, and 16 bases separated the two germline ends. The V gene's germline CDR1 is SGHRS and CDR2 YFSETQ. The CDR3 sequence is 15 residues long. CDR3 residues: CASSSAFQGPETQYF. CDR3 sequence (DNA): TGCGCCAGCAGCTCTGCGTTTCAAGGCCCAGAGACCCAGTACTTC.

This chain joins TRBV7-9 and TRBJ1-5; possible D gene TRBD1, 5 bases. The CDR3 extends over 13 amino acids. V was trimmed by 5 bases and J by 5 bases, leaving 10 bases between them. CDR1 is SEHNR and CDR2 is FQNEAQ in the germline V gene (reference sequence). CDR3 nucleotide sequence: TGTGCCAGCAGCCGGGACGGTCATCAGCCCCAGCATTTT. This codes for CASSRDGHQPQHF.